The 8 T cell receptor beta chains below come from one sample, sequenced in a study of long-term antiretroviral therapy in people with HIV (dated by TCRdb to about 2022). Sequencing of the TRB variable region was done with the immunoSEQ hsTCRB v3.0 assay at survey level resolution. Sourced from immuneACCESS, this table was stored by TCRdb with only in-frame sequences that have V and J called. A share of the clones is absent; for the studies checked, an unresolved V gene accounts for under half, and the remainder has no known explanation. The sample contains some 17,000 clones, roughly 72% of them found a single time. The biggest ten clones account for about 15% of the sample. Sequenced material: unsorted PBMCs, taken around 2.5 years before starting antiretroviral therapy. Source of these receptors: a woman aged 50 to 65 with HIV.

This clone was observed a single time. The rearrangement joins TRBV27 to TRBJ2-5, with 7 bases fitting TRBD2. The CDR3 spans 14 residues. Germline loops: CDR1 MNHEY, CDR2 SMNVEV (reference sequence). The V and J ends lost 4 bases and 5 bases, in that order; junction bases with no gene match: 7. As DNA, the CDR3 is TGTGCCAGCAGTTCCTCCCTGCGGGGGGAGACCCAGTACTTC. Translation: CASSSSLRGETQYF.

The J gene is TRBJ1-5, the V gene TRBV21-1. TRBV21-1 is annotated as a pseudogene. The CDR3 covers 16 residues. The DNA of the CDR3 is TGTGCCAGCAGTTGGGAGGGACAGTGCTCCAATCAGCCCCAGCATTTT. This translates into CASSWEGQCSNQPQHF.

V and J are TRBV11-3 and TRBJ2-1, with D perhaps given as TRBD1 or TRBD2 (6 bases each). The V end lost 0 bases, the J end lost 8 bases, and 14 bases lay between the germline ends. Germline V CDR1 and CDR2: SGHNT, YENEEA. The CDR3 has 15 residues. The CDR3: CASSLDRGGIDEQFF. CDR3 nucleotide sequence: TGTGCCAGCAGCTTAGACAGGGGCGGGATAGATGAGCAGTTCTTC.

The gene calls are TRBV14 and TRBJ1-2; 8 bases match TRBD1. The ends lost 5 bases at V and 4 bases at J; junction bases unmatched: 9. This CDR3 is built from 15 residues. Germline V gene lookup returns CDR1 SGHDN and CDR2 FVKESK. The CDR3 region has the DNA TGTGCCAGCAGCATGCAGGGGGCGCGGGTCTATGGCTACACCTTC. Translated, it gives CASSMQGARVYGYTF.

The chain employs TRBV6-1 and TRBJ2-1; D gene uncertain. The CDR3 has 14 amino acids. Germline V gene data show CDR1 as MNHNS and CDR2 as SASEGT. V lost 0 bases, J lost 2 bases, and 5 bases lay in between. The DNA for the CDR3 is TGTGCCAGCAGTGAAGCGTCAGCCTACAATGAGCAGTTCTTC. Its translation is CASSEASAYNEQFF.

CDR3 sequence reads: CASSYSHTTDTQYF. CDR3 DNA: TGTGCCAGCAGTTACTCGCACACCACAGATACGCAGTATTTT. This sequence joins TRBV6-5 and TRBJ2-3; no definite D call. Looked up from germline, CDR1 is MNHEY and CDR2 is SVGAGI. The CDR3 has 14 residues. Trimming left V 0 bases short and J 2 bases short, with 6 bases between.

This clone was seen a single time. This chain uses TRBV10-2 with TRBJ1-2; TRBD1 is a possible D gene (6 bases). There are 13 residues in the CDR3. Trimming took off 4 bases at V and 4 bases at J, with 10 bases between the two ends. Germline assignment: CDR1 WSHSY and CDR2 SAAADI. The CDR3 region is CASSADRTYGYTF. The CDR3 DNA is TGCGCCAGCAGTGCCGACAGGACCTATGGCTACACCTTC.

The V call is TRBV9, the J call TRBJ2-1, with TRBD2 identical over 7 bases. After removal of 4 bases from V and 4 bases from J, the junction contained 5 bases not matched to a gene. The CDR3 covers 14 residues. Germline values: CDR1 SGDLS, CDR2 YYNGEE. The CDR3 loop is CASSPRDYYNEQFF. The CDR3 DNA sequence: TGTGCCAGCAGCCCCAGGGACTATTACAATGAGCAGTTCTTC.